Given below is one TCR beta chain in context. Antigen unknown. Unmatched junction bases numbered 7, after V lost 1 base and J lost 2 bases. The CDR3 spans 16 residues. Germline CDR1 KGHSH, CDR2 LQKENI. The sample originates from a study of shared clonotypes between healthy human individuals. On the study more broadly: There were three CD4 naive, three CD4 memory, two CD8 naive and one CD8 memory plates per donor.

Researchers divided each subset's genomic DNA evenly across several immunoSEQ plates. In the sorted-subset replicate PCRs, about 190 ng DNA, 25,000 to 30,000 T cell genomes, was used. Libraries were prepared by immunoSEQ multiplex PCR; TCRdb keeps only in-frame clonotypes and omits some of them. The sample lists 1.6 million or so clones, around 95% occurring once. Overall study findings and caveats: Roughly 5.3% of naive CD4 clonotypes were common to a handful of donors.

The V and J genes are TRBV18 and TRBJ2-5; 7 nucleotides agree with TRBD1. The TCR comes from a man in his thirties or forties in good health. The source material was naive CD4+ T cells sorted from blood. Subset denoted: CD45RA+ positively selected. The CDR3 reads CASSPRVGQAQETQYF. The CDR3 coding sequence is TGTGCCAGCTCACCACGAGTAGGACAGGCGCAAGAGACCCAGTACTTC. The complete variable domain, with remaining parts taken from reference TRBV18 and TRBJ2-5, reads NAGVMQNPRHLVRRRGQEARLRCSPMKGHSHVYWYRQLPEEGLKFMVYLQKENIIDESGMPKERFSAEFPKEGPSILRIQQVVRGDSAAYFCASSPRVGQAQETQYFGPGTRLLVL.